One sample yielded the 8 T cell receptor beta chains listed below, sequenced in a study of blood T cell repertoires in COVID-19. The assay was immunoSEQ multiplex PCR, and TCRdb's table has in-frame clones only and misses some. Found here are about 77,000 clones, 80% of them singletons; the top ten hold 4% to 5.5%. Specimen: peripheral blood. All receptors derive from an older woman with acute or convalescent COVID-19.

The chain has TRBV5-1 and TRBJ1-2; D is possibly TRBD1 (5 bases). The CDR3 covers 15 residues. Trimming cost V 4 bases and J 3 bases, with 16 bases left between them. The germline V gene has CDR1 SGHRS and CDR2 YFSETQ. CDR3 region: CASSGPGTGDYGYTF. CDR3 coding DNA: TGCGCCAGCAGCGGCCCGGGGACGGGGGACTATGGCTACACCTTC.

The CDR3 nucleotides read TGTGCCAGCAGTTATGACAGGGTCCGTGGCTACACCTTC. It is translated as CASSYDRVRGYTF. The gene calls are TRBV6-6 and TRBJ1-2; 7 bases map to TRBD1. The trim removed 3 bases at V and 7 bases at J, leaving 5 bases unmatched. CDR3 size: 13 residues. Germline loops: CDR1 MNHNY, CDR2 SVGAGI (reference sequence).

J is TRBJ2-5 and V is TRBV3-1 (or the pseudogene TRBV3-2), with 9 bases fitting TRBD1. CDR1 LGHDT and CDR2 YNNKEL come from the germline V gene (reference sequence). Trimming cost V 5 bases and J 1 base; bases outside gene matches: 5. This CDR3 contains 15 residues. The chain's CDR3 is CASSYTGGLQETQYF. The CDR3 region has the DNA TGTGCCAGCAGCTATACAGGGGGCCTCCAAGAGACCCAGTACTTC.

The CDR3 DNA reads TGTGCCAGCAGCCCAGAGAGTGCCGGGTTGGGTGGCTACACCTTC. This translates into CASSPESAGLGGYTF. The chain joins TRBV7-6 to TRBJ1-2; D unclear. Trimming cost V 5 bases and J 7 bases, with 20 bases left between them. The germline V gene has CDR1 SGHVS and CDR2 FNYEAQ. The length of the CDR3 is 15 residues. The complete variable domain, with remaining parts taken from reference TRBV7-6 and TRBJ1-2, reads GAGVSQSPRYKVTKRGQDVALRCDPISGHVSLYWYRQALGQGPEFLTYFNYEAQQDKSGLPNDRFSAERPEGSISTLTIQRTEQRDSAMYRCASSPESAGLGGYTFGSGTRLTVV.

This chain uses TRBV20-1 with TRBJ1-3; D may be TRBD1 (6 bases). The V end lost 3 bases, the J end lost 2 bases, and 11 bases lay between the germline ends. The V gene's germline CDR1 is DFQATT and CDR2 SNEGSKA (reference sequence). This CDR3 is 14 amino acids long. This CDR3 reads CSASPGGPGNTIYF. Here the CDR3 DNA reads TGCAGTGCTAGTCCCGGGGGGCCTGGAAACACCATATATTTT.

This chain joins TRBV4-3 and TRBJ2-5; D is perhaps TRBD2 (5 bases). Germline CDR1 and CDR2: LGHNA and YSLEER. Trimming cost V 2 bases and J 6 bases, with 19 bases left between them. The CDR3 has 16 residues. CDR3 coding DNA: TGCGCCAGCAGCCAAAAACCCGGCACCGGGGTGCAGACCCAGTACTTC. Residues: CASSQKPGTGVQTQYF.

This sequence joins TRBV18 and TRBJ1-4; a possible D gene is TRBD1 (5 bases). Looked up from germline, CDR1 is KGHSH and CDR2 is LQKENI. The CDR3 spans 16 residues. Between the trimmed V and J ends, which lost 3 bases and 5 bases, there was a span of 16 bases. The DNA of the CDR3 is TGTGCCAGCTCACCTCCCAGGGCTGGCGTGAATGAAAAACTGTTTTTT. It translates to CASSPPRAGVNEKLFF.

This CDR3 is CASSQVGGVEAFF. The CDR3 DNA reads TGCGCCAGCAGCCAAGTTGGAGGGGTTGAAGCTTTCTTT. The gene calls are TRBV4-1 and TRBJ1-1; possibly TRBD1 for D (5 bases). The CDR3 has 13 amino acids. The V gene lost 1 base and the J gene lost 7 bases, with 10 bases spanning the gap. Germline-derived CDR1 and CDR2 are MGHRA and YSYEKL.